One T cell receptor (beta chain) is described in this entry. Its antigen is as yet unknown. Sequencing of the DNA from cultured CD4+ T cells was carried out with the Oncomine TCR Beta short-read assay. TCRdb re-called the PCR reads through MiXCR, storing one row per CDR3 protein. The top ten clones hold more than 9.5% of a sample with roughly 15,000 distinct CDR3 sequences, more than 55% of them seen once. This specimen belongs to a study of vaccination and CD4 T cells after COVID-19. Study-wide context: From HCoV-229E, HCoV-OC43, HCoV-NL63 and SARS-CoV-2, overlapping spike peptides were used to stimulate the cells. Study findings and constraints: The appearance of a median about 86% of reactive clones in convalescent patients occurred only post-vaccination.

Treatment meaning: approximately 10-day PBMC culture with coronavirus spike peptide pools or control peptides (ViraFEST assay). Peptide pools at around 9.2 ug/ml and IL-2 at around 10 IU/ml were added to cultures of 1.5 million to 2 million PBMCs per well. This CDR3 is built from 16 residues. The germline V and J ends were trimmed by 4 bases and 9 bases, with 22 bases remaining between them. Germline-derived CDR1 and CDR2 are MNHEY and SMNVEV (reference sequence). The V gene is TRBV27, the J gene TRBJ2-1; D is unresolved. The sequence was obtained from a human donor who had recovered from COVID-19. Specimen: CD4+ T cells from blood, cultured in vitro. The CDR3 DNA is TGTGCCAGCAGTTCGATGACGGACGAACCTCGCGGTGAGCAGTTCTTC. Its translation is CASSSMTDEPRGEQFF.